These 19 T cell receptor beta chains were sequenced from one sample in a study of spatial heterogeneity in lung cancer. Documented time point: sample taken at primary tumor resection. One entry per CDR3 protein, called by TCRdb with MiXCR from the 5' RACE reads. The table has around 15,000 distinct CDR3 sequences, approximately 7% seen once. Study-level results: Tumoral mutation counts were tracked by counts of expanded intratumoral alpha and beta TCRs.

The antigens for these receptors are not known. Sequencing used lung tumor tissue, obtained at surgery. All receptors derive from a female donor with early-stage non-small cell lung cancer.

The chain carries TRBV7-2 and TRBJ1-2, with 7 nucleotides matching TRBD1. The CDR3 length is 15 residues. Germline V gives CDR1 SGHTA, CDR2 FQGNSA. The junction had 8 bases not matched to a gene; V was cut back by 2 bases and J by 5 bases. The chain's CDR3 is CASSLRTGIGYGYTF. The CDR3 nucleotides are TGTGCCAGCAGCTTACGGACAGGAATCGGGTATGGCTACACCTTC. Full variable domain (remainder filled in from reference TRBV7-2 and TRBJ1-2): GAGVSQSPSNKVTEKGKDVELRCDPISGHTALYWYRQSLGQGLEFLIYFQGNSAPDKSGLPSDRFSAERTGGSVSTLTIQRTQQEDSAVYLCASSLRTGIGYGYTFGSGTRLTVV.

In this sample, this clonotype turned up a few times. V and J are TRBV7-2 and TRBJ2-3, with D possibly being TRBD1 or TRBD2 (5 bases each). Trimming removed 1 base at V and 6 bases at J, with 11 bases between. Germline values: CDR1 SGHTA, CDR2 FQGNSA. This CDR3 has 14 amino acids. For the CDR3, the DNA is TGTGCCAGCAGCTTAGTGGGACGATCGGATACGCAGTATTTT. This codes for CASSLVGRSDTQYF.

This clonotype was seen a handful of times. This chain uses TRBV20-1 with TRBJ1-1; D not resolved. Deletions cut 5 bases from V and 0 bases from J, with 13 bases between. This CDR3 is 14 amino acids long. CDR1 DFQATT and CDR2 SNEGSKA come from the germline V gene (reference sequence). CDR3 sequence reads: CSAFPRRMNTEAFF. The DNA for the CDR3 is TGCAGTGCTTTCCCGCGACGGATGAACACTGAAGCTTTCTTT.

The sample holds many counts of this clonotype. The rearrangement uses TRBV7-9 and TRBJ2-7, with D possibly being TRBD1 or TRBD2 (5 bases each). Germline CDR1 reads SEHNR; CDR2 reads FQNEAQ (reference sequence). The CDR3 length is 13 residues. Trimming pared 2 bases from V and 7 bases from J, leaving 12 bases between. The CDR3 is CASSLNYEGEQYF. CDR3 nucleotide sequence: TGTGCCAGCAGCTTAAACTATGAGGGGGAGCAGTACTTC.

Of note for this clonotype: It may be a read error: a sequence one base away is much more abundant. V and J are TRBV5-5 and TRBJ1-4; 8 bases map to TRBD1. CDR1 SGHKS and CDR2 YYEKEE come from the germline V gene (reference sequence). V lost 3 bases, J lost 11 bases, and 9 bases stayed unmatched. This CDR3 contains 14 residues. The CDR3 reads CASSWTGTGDKLFF. CDR3 coding DNA: TGTGCCAGCAGCTGGACAGGGACAGGAGATAAACTGTTTTTT.

The chain employs TRBV7-6 and TRBJ1-2, with D perhaps TRBD1 (6 bases). The V gene lost 5 bases and the J gene lost 9 bases, with 19 bases spanning the gap. CDR3 length: 14 amino acids. Germline values: CDR1 SGHVS, CDR2 FNYEAQ. CDR3: CASSPLLLGGRYTF. DNA of the CDR3: TGTGCCAGCAGCCCCCTGCTTTTGGGGGGCCGCTACACCTTC.

This clonotype has ten or more counts. CDR3 loop: CASSHEPGGELFF. CDR3 sequence (DNA): TGTGCCAGCAGCCATGAGCCGGGCGGGGAGCTGTTTTTT. The chain has TRBV16 and TRBJ2-2; no definite D call. The V gene's germline CDR1 is KGHSY and CDR2 FQNENV. V was trimmed by 3 bases and J by 7 bases, leaving 9 bases between them. The CDR3 consists of 13 residues.

The rearrangement uses TRBV5-8 and TRBJ1-2; D not certain. This CDR3 contains 13 residues. V dropped 4 bases and J dropped 6 bases, with 13 bases sitting between them. From germline, CDR1 is SGHTS and CDR2 YDEGEE. For the CDR3, the DNA is TGTGCCAGCAGCCAATGGACCCCGGATGGCTACACCTTC. The encoded protein is CASSQWTPDGYTF.

This clonotype showed up many times. V usage is TRBV11-1 and J usage is TRBJ2-5; TRBD1 might be the D (5 bases). From germline, CDR1 is SGHAT and CDR2 FQDESV (reference sequence). V lost 5 bases to trimming and J lost 0 bases, with 13 bases between them. This CDR3 has 15 amino acids. DNA of the CDR3: TGTGCCAGCAGCACGCTTCCAGGGAACCAAGAGACCCAGTACTTC. Translation: CASSTLPGNQETQYF. The full variable domain, completed using reference TRBV11-1 and TRBJ2-5, is EAEVAQSPRYKITEKSQAVAFWCDPISGHATLYWYRQILGQGPELLVQFQDESVVDDSQLPKDRFSAERLKGVDSTLKIQPAELGDSAMYLCASSTLPGNQETQYFGPGTRLLVL.

This clonotype is classed as medium-sized. This chain joins TRBV6-2 or TRBV6-3 and TRBJ1-2, with unresolved D. The CDR3 contains 13 residues. Germline values: CDR1 MNHEY, CDR2 SVGEGT. With 4 bases removed from V and 5 bases from J, the gap between germline ends came to 11 bases. The CDR3, as DNA: TGTGCCAGCAGTTTAAGGCGAGGATATGGCTACACCTTC. This sequence encodes CASSLRRGYGYTF.

The chain has TRBV12-3 or TRBV12-4 and TRBJ1-5; 8 nucleotides match TRBD1. V lost 3 bases, J lost 1 base, and 2 bases stayed unmatched. The CDR3 is 15 amino acids. The CDR3 protein is CASSLRTGSNQPQHF. The CDR3 DNA reads TGTGCCAGCAGTTTGAGGACAGGGAGCAATCAGCCCCAGCATTTT.

This clonotype was seen at least ten times. Sequence at one end of the junction differs from germline and may be a read error. The rearrangement links TRBV7-7 to TRBJ2-1; D is possibly TRBD1 or TRBD2 (6 bases each). Germline loops: CDR1 SSHAT, CDR2 FNYEAQ (reference sequence). CDR3 size: 13 residues. The CDR3 spells CASSKRGRNEQFF. The CDR3 coding sequence is TGTGCTAGCAGCAAAAGGGGGAGGAATGAGCAGTTCTTC.

By frequency in the sample, this clonotype is medium-sized. The chain is built from TRBV20-1 and TRBJ2-1; 8 nucleotides match TRBD1. Germline V gene lookup returns CDR1 DFQATT and CDR2 SNEGSKA (reference sequence). This CDR3 is built from 14 residues. V shed 6 bases, J shed 4 bases, and the junction held 8 bases outside the gene matches. The CDR3 DNA follows: TGCAGTGCCCCGCCACAGGGGGGATACAATGAGCAGTTCTTC. It encodes CSAPPQGGYNEQFF.

This clonotype showed up just a few times. The chain uses TRBV7-2 and TRBJ1-5; D is perhaps TRBD1 (6 bases). Germline V lookup: CDR1 SGHTA, CDR2 FQGNSA. The V end lost 6 bases, the J end lost 3 bases, and 12 bases lay between the germline ends. The CDR3 totals 14 residues. DNA of the CDR3: TGTGCCAGCAGAAGGGGGGGGTTCAATCAGCCCCAGCATTTT. Translated: CASRRGGFNQPQHF.

This clonotype was counted many times. The genes are TRBV10-2 and TRBJ2-2; D remains unclear. The CDR3 contains 12 residues. Germline-derived CDR1 and CDR2 are WSHSY and SAAADI. V shed 6 bases and J shed 8 bases, with 10 bases lying between them. The CDR3, as DNA: TGCGCCAGCAGGCAATCAGCGGGGGAGCTGTTTTTT. Translated: CASRQSAGELFF.

This clonotype came up many times. V and J are TRBV7-3 and TRBJ2-3, with a weak D call TRBD1 (6 bases). V lost 1 base to trimming and J lost 5 bases, with 10 bases between them. Germline V CDR1 and CDR2: SGHTA, FQGTGA. The CDR3 totals 14 residues. The CDR3 spells CASSLSTGRDTQYF. The DNA of the CDR3 is TGTGCCAGCAGCTTAAGTACAGGGAGAGATACGCAGTATTTT.

This clonotype was seen ten or more times. This chain uses TRBV19 with TRBJ1-2; D unclear. Germline lookup yields CDR1 LNHDA and CDR2 SQIVND (reference sequence). The CDR3 runs to 13 residues. V was trimmed by 0 bases and J by 4 bases, leaving 6 bases between them. The CDR3 loop reads CASSIDVFYGYTF. CDR3 sequence (DNA): TGTGCCAGTAGTATAGACGTCTTCTATGGCTACACCTTC.

This clonotype was counted many times. V gene TRBV12-3 or TRBV12-4 combines with J gene TRBJ1-4; 7 bases align to TRBD1. The V and J ends lost 6 bases and 5 bases, in that order; junction bases with no gene match: 15. The CDR3 loop spans 17 amino acids. The CDR3 protein is CASSDEGAGSPNEKLFF. CDR3 nucleotide sequence: TGTGCCAGCAGCGATGAGGGGGCAGGGTCTCCCAATGAAAAACTGTTTTTT.

This clonotype came up many times. The gene calls are TRBV5-1 and TRBJ2-3, with TRBD1 matching 11 bases. CDR1 and CDR2 (germline): SGHRS, YFSETQ. The V and J ends lost 1 base and 3 bases, in that order; junction bases with no gene match: 10. The CDR3 loop spans 18 amino acids. DNA for the CDR3: TGCGCCAGCAGCTTGAGTCCCCCCGGGACAGGGGGGACAGATACGCAGTATTTT. It encodes CASSLSPPGTGGTDTQYF.